The rows below give T cell receptor beta chains drawn from one sample of a study of CD8 T cells in ankylosing spondylitis. TCRdb reanalysed the 5' RACE reads using MiXCR and keeps one entry per CDR3 protein. The repertoire holds about 340,000 distinct CDR3 sequences, roughly 15% seen once, with 1.1% in the top ten. The sequenced material came from blood, either unsorted or a sorted T cell fraction (not recorded which). Receptors were obtained from a male donor with ankylosing spondylitis or in good health (not recorded which). CDR3s include the opening cysteine and the closing phenylalanine or tryptophan. The D gene is left open where the match is weak. Expanded clones are given a class, and other clones once, few, many or no size at all.

TRBD1	many	TRBV7-9	TRBJ2-7	TGTGCCAGCAGCTACCGGGACAGGGCTTACTACGAGCAGTACTTC	CASSYRDRAYYEQYF
TRBD2	NA	TRBV7-2	TRBJ2-1	TGTGCCAGCAGCCCATACGGGGAGGGGCGGGGGCAGTTCTTC	CASSPYGEGRGQFF
TRBD1	few	TRBV4-2	TRBJ2-6	TGTGCCAGCAGCCAAGATCGGGACGGGACAGCTCCTTCTGGGGCCAACGTCCTGACTTTC	CASSQDRDGTAPSGANVLTF
TRBD1	NA	TRBV5-1	TRBJ1-1	TGCGCCAGCAGCCGAGAGGACAGGGTTGAAGCTGAAGCTTTCTTT	CASSREDRVEAEAFF
TRBD1	many	TRBV5-1	TRBJ1-2	TGCGCCAGCAGCTCCGGCGGGGGACAGTATTATGGCTACACCTTC	CASSSGGGQYYGYTF
TRBD2	few	TRBV10-3	TRBJ2-5	TGTGCCATCAGTGACCCGGGGGGACCAGGAGAGACCCAGTACTTC	CAISDPGGPGETQYF
TRBD1	NA	TRBV5-1	TRBJ2-7	TGCGCCAGCAGCTCCGGGCAGGGGGCAAAAGGCGAGCAGTACTTC	CASSSGQGAKGEQYF
NA	many	TRBV5-1	TRBJ1-1	TGCGCCAGCAGTCAGAATACCGGGACACTGAACACTGAAGCTTTCTTT	CASSQNTGTLNTEAFF
NA	NA	TRBV6-5	TRBJ2-1	TGTGCCAGCAGTTACTCAGGAGTGGGGGGCCACAATGAGCAGTTCTTC	CASSYSGVGGHNEQFF
NA	NA	TRBV6-4	TRBJ2-1	TGTGCCAGCAGTGAATCCCCCTGGGCCCTCTTCAATGAGCAGTTCTTC	CASSESPWALFNEQFF
NA	few	TRBV12-3/TRBV12-4	TRBJ1-2	TGTGCCAGCAGTTCATCCTCTGAGAGTGGCTACACCTTC	CASSSSSESGYTF
NA	few	TRBV20-1	TRBJ1-2	TGCAGTGCTGTCCTGGCGGACTATGGCTACACCTTC	CSAVLADYGYTF
TRBD1	few	TRBV5-5	TRBJ1-2	TGTGCCAGCGGCCGGGAAGGGGGCAACTATGGCTACACCTTC	CASGREGGNYGYTF
NA	few	TRBV6-1	TRBJ2-1	TGTGCCAGCAGTAGACAGCTAGACAATGAGCAGTTCTTC	CASSRQLDNEQFF
TRBD1	few	TRBV20-1	TRBJ2-5	TGCAGTGCTAGTGAAGGGGGCGGTAGCCAAGAGACCCAGTACTTC	CSASEGGGSQETQYF
NA	NA	TRBV10-3	TRBJ2-6	TGTGCCATCAGGGAGGGAGGGGCCAACGTCCTGACTTTC	CAIREGGANVLTF
TRBD2	few	TRBV20-1	TRBJ2-1	TGCAGTGCTAGACCCGGACCCGGGGGGGGTGAGCAGTTCTTC	CSARPGPGGGEQFF